This passage covers 6 T cell receptor beta chains from one sample sequenced in a study of blood T cell repertoires in COVID-19. Assay: immunoSEQ multiplex PCR; the TCRdb copy retains only in-frame clones and omits some. The sample lists roughly 200,000 clones, 70% to 80% seen once, with 8.6% in the top ten. Sample: peripheral blood. The receptors here all came from a woman aged 45-65 years with active or convalescent COVID-19.

This chain connects TRBV2 to TRBJ2-1, with D maybe TRBD2 (6 bases). From germline, CDR1 is SNHLY and CDR2 FYNNEI. Trimming left V 6 bases short and J 15 bases short, with 21 bases between. This CDR3 is built from 13 residues. Written as DNA, the CDR3 is TGTGCCAGCAGGCTAAAGGTGGAGGGACTGTCGTTCTTC. Residues: CASRLKVEGLSFF. Looking up the rest from reference TRBV2 and TRBJ2-1 gives the full variable domain: EPEVTQTPSHQVTQMGQEVILRCVPISNHLYFYWYRQILGQKVEFLVSFYNNEISEKSEIFDDQFSVERPDGSNFTLKIRSTKLEDSAMYFCASRLKVEGLSFFGPGTRLTVL.

The chain recombines TRBV3-1 (or the pseudogene TRBV3-2) with TRBJ2-1, with 8 bases aligning to TRBD2. V lost 5 bases to trimming and J lost 0 bases; unmatched junction nucleotides: 6. This CDR3 is 16 amino acids long. CDR1 is LGHDT, CDR2 YNNKEL, per germline (reference sequence). The CDR3 DNA sequence: TGTGCCAGCAGCGACCGGGAGGGGAGCTCCTACAATGAGCAGTTCTTC. This gives the protein CASSDREGSSYNEQFF.

J is TRBJ1-1 and V is TRBV11-2, with 7 bases matching TRBD1. This CDR3 has 13 residues. V lost 6 bases and J lost 1; bases outside the gene matches: 2. The V gene's germline CDR1 is SGHAT and CDR2 FQNNGV. CDR3 residues: CASRGTENTEAFF. For the CDR3, the DNA is TGTGCCAGCAGGGGGACAGAGAACACTGAAGCTTTCTTT.

This sequence joins TRBV4-3 and TRBJ2-5; the D gene is possibly TRBD2 (6 bases). CDR3 size: 14 residues. Germline V gene lookup returns CDR1 LGHNA and CDR2 YSLEER. The V and J ends lost 0 bases and 9 bases respectively, with 14 bases between them. This CDR3 reads CASSQDSAGTPQYF. The DNA of the CDR3 is TGCGCCAGCAGCCAAGATAGTGCGGGGACCCCCCAGTACTTC.

J is TRBJ2-1 and V is TRBV30; no definite D call. There are 14 residues in the CDR3. Germline assignment: CDR1 GTSNPN and CDR2 SVGIG (reference sequence). Trimming removed 3 bases from V and 6 bases from J, with 15 bases in between. The CDR3 loop reads CAWREWPQSNEQFF. CDR3 nucleotides: TGTGCCTGGAGGGAATGGCCACAGAGCAATGAGCAGTTCTTC. Full variable domain (missing parts from reference TRBV30 and TRBJ2-1): SQTIHQWPATLVQPVGSPLSLECTVEGTSNPNLYWYRQAAGRGLQLLFYSVGIGQISSEVPQNLSASRPQDRQFILSSKKLLLSDSGFYLCAWREWPQSNEQFFGPGTRLTVL.

This chain uses TRBV11-2 with TRBJ2-7; D may be TRBD2 (6 bases). V gave up 1 base and J gave up 4 bases, with 20 bases separating them. This CDR3 is 17 amino acids long. Germline lookup yields CDR1 SGHAT and CDR2 FQNNGV. CDR3: CASSLATGGDPLYEQYF. CDR3 coding DNA: TGTGCCAGCAGCTTAGCGACTGGAGGGGACCCGCTTTACGAGCAGTACTTC.